One sample yielded the 18 T cell receptor beta chains listed below, sequenced in a study of graft-versus-host responses after intestinal transplantation (dated by TCRdb to the early 2020s). Preparation of the library involved the immunoSEQ multiplex PCR assay. TCRdb limited this immuneACCESS table to in-frame rearrangements with V and J called. A share of clones is missing; checked studies link under half to unresolved V genes, and the rest is unexplained. The sample includes over 120,000 clones, with nearly 95% observed a single time. Approximately 0.2% of the sample is taken by the ten largest. Their specific antigens are unknown. The sample's time point label, in plain terms: cells obtained before transplantation from donor or recipient. The sample was unstimulated CD4+ T cells sorted from spleen or lymph node cells, taken before intestinal transplant. Source of these receptors: a human donor who received an intestinal transplant.

The CDR3 DNA reads as TGTGCCAGTAGTAACAGGGTTGGCTCCTACGAGCAGTACTTC. It yields the protein CASSNRVGSYEQYF. This sequence joins TRBV19 and TRBJ2-7; the D gene is possibly TRBD1 (6 bases). Trimming removed 4 bases from V and 0 bases from J, with 10 bases in between. The CDR3 runs 14 residues. The germline V gene encodes CDR1 LNHDA and CDR2 SQIVND (reference sequence). The variable domain in full, completed from reference TRBV19 and TRBJ2-7, reads DGGITQSPKYLFRKEGQNVTLSCEQNLNHDAMYWYRQDPGQGLRLIYYSQIVNDFQKGDIAEGYSVSREKKESFPLTVTSAQKNPTAFYLCASSNRVGSYEQYFGPGTRLTVT.

The chain joins TRBV6-5 to TRBJ2-5; D unresolved. The germline V gene has CDR1 MNHEY and CDR2 SVGAGI. The V end was cut by 2 bases, the J end by 0 bases, with 7 bases between. The CDR3 is made up of 14 amino acids. The CDR3 sequence is CASSYNGDQETQYF. DNA of the CDR3: TGTGCCAGCAGTTACAACGGAGACCAAGAGACCCAGTACTTC.

This rearrangement joins TRBV5-1 to TRBJ2-5, with 8 bases identical to TRBD2. J gave up 1 base and V 4 bases, and 3 bases lay outside the gene matches. Germline V CDR1 and CDR2: SGHRS, YFSETQ. The CDR3 length is 14 residues. CDR3 residues: CASSVGLAQETQYF. The DNA for the CDR3 is TGCGCCAGCAGCGTCGGACTAGCCCAAGAGACCCAGTACTTC.

This clone appeared a single time. The J gene is TRBJ1-4, the V gene TRBV27; 8 bases align to TRBD1. The germline gives CDR1 MNHEY, CDR2 SMNVEV (reference sequence). V gave up 2 bases and J gave up 3 bases; unmatched junction bases: 2. The length of the CDR3 is 15 residues. The CDR3 DNA sequence: TGTGCCAGCAGTTTAAACAGGGGGGCTAATGAAAAACTGTTTTTT. Amino acid sequence: CASSLNRGANEKLFF.

The chain is built from TRBV5-1 and TRBJ2-1, with TRBD2 matching over 14 bases. V lost 8 bases to trimming and J lost 8 bases; unmatched junction nucleotides: 6. This CDR3 has 14 amino acids. Germline CDR1 and CDR2: SGHRS and YFSETQ. The CDR3 sequence: CASRGTSGRDEQFF. The CDR3 DNA follows: TGCGCCAGTAGGGGGACTAGCGGGAGAGATGAGCAGTTCTTC. The complete variable domain, with remaining parts taken from reference TRBV5-1 and TRBJ2-1, reads KAGVTQTPRYLIKTRGQQVTLSCSPISGHRSVSWYQQTPGQGLQFLFEYFSETQRNKGNFPGRFSGRQFSNSRSEMNVSTLELGDSALYLCASRGTSGRDEQFFGPGTRLTVL.

The CDR3 spells CASSQVLPGLGSINEQFF. CDR3 sequence (DNA): TGCGCCAGCAGCCAAGTCTTACCGGGACTAGGCTCTATCAATGAGCAGTTCTTC. The chain uses TRBV4-3 and TRBJ2-1, with 8 bases matching TRBD2. The CDR3 is 18 residues long. V shed 1 base and J 6 bases; nucleotides not matched to a gene: 14. The germline gives CDR1 LGHNA, CDR2 YSLEER.

The V gene is TRBV7-9, the J gene TRBJ2-7; 8 bases match TRBD1. The CDR3 sequence is 15 residues long. Germline CDR1 reads SEHNR; CDR2 reads FQNEAQ (reference sequence). V trimming: 4 bases; J trimming: 4 bases; junction bases outside the gene matches: 9. CDR3 DNA sequence: TGTGCCAGCAGCTCCAAGGACAGGGTTCAGTACGAGCAGTACTTC. This codes for CASSSKDRVQYEQYF.

The rearrangement links TRBV28 to TRBJ2-7; 11 bases map to TRBD1. Per the germline V gene, CDR1 is MDHEN and CDR2 is SYDVKM. With V trimmed by 5 bases and J by 4 bases, 10 bases remained unmatched. The CDR3 spans 16 residues. The CDR3 DNA sequence: TGTGCCAGCAGTCCTACCGCGAGGGACAGGGGGTACGAGCAGTACTTC. Amino acid sequence: CASSPTARDRGYEQYF.

This chain links TRBV10-3 with TRBJ1-1; TRBD1 might be the D (5 bases). Per the germline V gene, CDR1 is ENHRY and CDR2 is SYGVKD. The V end lost 6 bases, the J end lost 3 bases, and 14 bases lay between the germline ends. The CDR3 sequence is 14 residues long. The chain's CDR3 is CAIRRLGRDTEAFF. DNA of the CDR3: TGTGCCATCAGGCGCTTGGGCAGGGACACTGAAGCTTTCTTT.

This chain links TRBV7-2 with TRBJ2-7; TRBD1 aligns across 9 bases. The V gene's germline CDR1 is SGHTA and CDR2 FQGNSA. The CDR3 is 16 residues long. J was trimmed by 5 bases and V by 5 bases; bases with no gene match: 13. DNA of the CDR3: TGTGCCAGCAGCAAGCTTCTGGGGACAGGGACGGACGAGCAGTACTTC. Translation: CASSKLLGTGTDEQYF. The whole variable domain, filled in from reference TRBV7-2 and TRBJ2-7, reads GAGVSQSPSNKVTEKGKDVELRCDPISGHTALYWYRQSLGQGLEFLIYFQGNSAPDKSGLPSDRFSAERTGGSVSTLTIQRTQQEDSAVYLCASSKLLGTGTDEQYFGPGTRLTVT.

The rearrangement links TRBV5-1 to TRBJ2-7; tentative D call: TRBD1 (7 bases). CDR1 and CDR2 from the germline V gene are SGHRS and YFSETQ. The V and J ends lost 4 bases and 6 bases respectively, with 17 bases between them. The CDR3 has 14 amino acids. The CDR3 is CASSRQGGELEQYF. Written as DNA, the CDR3 is TGCGCCAGCAGCCGACAGGGCGGGGAGCTCGAGCAGTACTTC.

This sequence joins TRBV5-5 and TRBJ1-3, with 7 bases that match TRBD1. This CDR3 spans 16 amino acids. The J segment lost 1 base and the V segment lost 3 bases, leaving 7 bases of the junction unmatched. Germline V gives CDR1 SGHKS, CDR2 YYEKEE (reference sequence). The CDR3 nucleotides read TGTGCCAGCAGCTGGGGTGGGACAGAGTCTGGAAACACCATATATTTT. It is translated as CASSWGGTESGNTIYF.

This chain connects TRBV28 to TRBJ2-7, with D hard to call. The V gene lost 6 bases and the J gene lost 3 bases, with 6 bases spanning the gap. The CDR3 totals 11 residues. From germline, CDR1 is MDHEN and CDR2 SYDVKM. CDR3 nucleotide sequence: TGTGCCAGCAGAAGAGGCTACGAGCAGTACTTC. This sequence encodes CASRRGYEQYF.

The rearrangement uses TRBV9 and TRBJ2-3; D unclear. Trimming stripped 0 bases from V and 0 bases from J, with 8 bases between. Looked up from germline, CDR1 is SGDLS and CDR2 is YYNGEE. This CDR3 contains 15 residues. The CDR3, as DNA: TGTGCCAGCAGCGTAGAGGTCCTTAGCACAGATACGCAGTATTTT. This sequence encodes CASSVEVLSTDTQYF.

This chain links TRBV28 with TRBJ1-4, with a weak D call TRBD1 (6 bases). Per germline, CDR1 MDHEN and CDR2 SYDVKM. The CDR3 covers 14 residues. Trimming left V 1 base short and J 7 bases short, with 10 bases between. In DNA, the CDR3 is TGTGCCAGCAGTTTATTAGGAGGGGGTGAAAAACTGTTTTTT. Amino acid sequence: CASSLLGGGEKLFF.

V usage is TRBV25-1 and J usage is TRBJ1-4; 8 bases line up with TRBD1. V trimming: 8 bases; J trimming: 10 bases; junction bases outside the gene matches: 12. Germline assignment: CDR1 MGHDK and CDR2 SYGVNS. The CDR3 length is 14 residues. CDR3 in amino acids: CASGGQGGFGKLFF. The CDR3 coding sequence is TGTGCCAGCGGTGGACAGGGAGGTTTCGGAAAACTGTTTTTT.

The CDR3 is CASSVKASDTGELFF. CDR3 sequence (DNA): TGTGCCAGCAGCGTAAAGGCTTCTGACACCGGGGAGCTGTTTTTT. The J gene is TRBJ2-2, the V gene TRBV9, with D unresolved. This CDR3 is built from 15 residues. V shed 1 base and J shed 3 bases, with 10 bases lying between them. Germline CDR1 is SGDLS and CDR2 is YYNGEE. Complete variable domain (other parts from reference TRBV9 and TRBJ2-2): DSGVTQTPKHLITATGQRVTLRCSPRSGDLSVYWYQQSLDQGLQFLIQYYNGEERAKGNILERFSAQQFPDLHSELNLSSLELGDSALYFCASSVKASDTGELFFGEGSRLTVL.

This chain connects TRBV14 to TRBJ1-2; D is unresolved. The CDR3 extends over 12 amino acids. The germline V and J ends were trimmed by 5 bases and 4 bases, with 8 bases remaining between them. CDR1 is SGHDN and CDR2 is FVKESK in the germline V gene. CDR3 residues: CASSTRTYGYTF. The CDR3 DNA reads as TGTGCCAGCAGCACCCGGACCTATGGCTACACCTTC.